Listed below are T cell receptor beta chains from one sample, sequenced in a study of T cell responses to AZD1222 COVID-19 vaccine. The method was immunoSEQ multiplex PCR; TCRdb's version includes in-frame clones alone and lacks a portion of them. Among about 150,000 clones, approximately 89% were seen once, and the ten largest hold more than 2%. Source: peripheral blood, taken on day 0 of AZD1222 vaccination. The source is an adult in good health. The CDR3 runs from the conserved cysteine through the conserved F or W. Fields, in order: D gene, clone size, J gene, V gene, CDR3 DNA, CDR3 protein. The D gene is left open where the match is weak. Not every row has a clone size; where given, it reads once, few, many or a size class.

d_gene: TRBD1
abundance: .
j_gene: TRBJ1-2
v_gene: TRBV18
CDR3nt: TGTGCCAGCTCCCCCGGGACAGCAGCTTATGGCTACACCTTC
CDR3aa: CASSPGTAAYGYTF

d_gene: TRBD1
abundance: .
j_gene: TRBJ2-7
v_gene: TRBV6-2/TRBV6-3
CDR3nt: TGTGCCAGCAGTTACGACGGGACAGGGGTCCGCGAGCAGTACTTC
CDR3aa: CASSYDGTGVREQYF

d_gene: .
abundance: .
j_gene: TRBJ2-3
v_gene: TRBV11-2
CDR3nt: TGTGCCAGCAGCTTGTACGGCACAGATACGCAGTATTTT
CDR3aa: CASSLYGTDTQYF

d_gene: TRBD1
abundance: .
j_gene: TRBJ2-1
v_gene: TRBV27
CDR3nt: TGTGCCAGCAGTTCCGCCGTTACCGGGACAGGGGCCTACAATGAGCAGTTCTTC
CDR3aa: CASSSAVTGTGAYNEQFF

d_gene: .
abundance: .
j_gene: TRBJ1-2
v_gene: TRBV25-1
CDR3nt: TGTGCCAGCAGGGGGGAGCTAGACCCCGGCCGGAACTATGGCTACACCTTC
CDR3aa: CASRGELDPGRNYGYTF

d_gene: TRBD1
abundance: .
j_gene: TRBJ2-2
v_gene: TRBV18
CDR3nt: TGTGCCAGCTCACCCGGACAGGGGGCCGGGGAGCTGTTTTTT
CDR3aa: CASSPGQGAGELFF

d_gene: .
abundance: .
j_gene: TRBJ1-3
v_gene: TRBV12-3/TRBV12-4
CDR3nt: TGTGCCACCAGACAGAGCTCTGGAAACACCATATATTTT
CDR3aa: CATRQSSGNTIYF

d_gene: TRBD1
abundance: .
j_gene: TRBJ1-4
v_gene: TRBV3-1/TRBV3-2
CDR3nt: TGTGCCAGCAGCCAAGAGGGACAGCCAGAAAAACTGTTTTTT
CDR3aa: CASSQEGQPEKLFF

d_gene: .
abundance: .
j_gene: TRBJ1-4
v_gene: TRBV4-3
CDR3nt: TGCGCCAGCAGCCAAGGCCTGGGAACTAATGAAAAACTGTTTTTT
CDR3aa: CASSQGLGTNEKLFF

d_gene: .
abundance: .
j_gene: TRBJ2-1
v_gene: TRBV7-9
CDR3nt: TGTGCCAGCATCCGGGGGTGGAGTCGATCCTACAATGAGCAGTTCTTC
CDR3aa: CASIRGWSRSYNEQFF

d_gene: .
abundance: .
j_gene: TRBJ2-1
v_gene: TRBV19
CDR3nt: TGTGCGACAAACGACTTCTACAATGAGCAGTTCTTC
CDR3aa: CATNDFYNEQFF

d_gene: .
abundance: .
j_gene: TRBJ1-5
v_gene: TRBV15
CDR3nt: TGTGCCACCAGCTTAACGCCGGGACGGCTAAGCAATCAGCCCCAGCATTTT
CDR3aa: CATSLTPGRLSNQPQHF

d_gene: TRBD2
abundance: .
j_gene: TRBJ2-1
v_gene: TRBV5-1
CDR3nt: TGCGCCAGCAGCTTGGGTAGATTTAGTAAGCGGGAGCCGGATAATGAGCAGTTCTTC
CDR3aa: CASSLGRFSKREPDNEQFF

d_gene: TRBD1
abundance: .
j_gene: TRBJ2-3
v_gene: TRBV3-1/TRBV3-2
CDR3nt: TGTGCCAGCAGCCCAGGGGGTGGTTCAGATACGCAGTATTTT
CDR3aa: CASSPGGGSDTQYF

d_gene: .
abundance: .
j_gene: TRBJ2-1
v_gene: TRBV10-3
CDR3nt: TGTGCCATCAGTTACATGAATGAGCAGTTCTTC
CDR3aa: CAISYMNEQFF

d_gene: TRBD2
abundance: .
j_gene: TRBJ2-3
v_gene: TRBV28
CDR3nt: TGTGCCAGCAGTTCCTTTCTAGCGGCCCGCACAGATACGCAGTATTTT
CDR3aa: CASSSFLAARTDTQYF

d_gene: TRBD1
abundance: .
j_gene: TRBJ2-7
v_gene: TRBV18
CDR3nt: TGTGCCAGCTCCCTCGGACAGGGGAACGAGCAGTACTTC
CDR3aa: CASSLGQGNEQYF

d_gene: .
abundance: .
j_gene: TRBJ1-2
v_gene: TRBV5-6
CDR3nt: TGTGCCAGCATCCAAACCGGGGGAGGGACCGATGGCTACACCTTC
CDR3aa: CASIQTGGGTDGYTF

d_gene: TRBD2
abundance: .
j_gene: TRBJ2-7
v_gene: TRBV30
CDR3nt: TGTGCCTGGAGACTAGCGGGAGCTGGTGAGCAGTACTTC
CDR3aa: CAWRLAGAGEQYF

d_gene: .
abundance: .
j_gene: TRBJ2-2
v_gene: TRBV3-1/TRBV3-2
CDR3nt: TGTGCCAGCAGCCAAGCGGGGGCGGGGCCGAACACCGGGGAGCTGTTTTTT
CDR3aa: CASSQAGAGPNTGELFF

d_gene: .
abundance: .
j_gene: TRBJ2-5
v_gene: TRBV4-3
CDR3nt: TGCGCCAGCAGCCAAGTCCAGGGCTACCAAGAGACCCAGTACTTC
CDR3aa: CASSQVQGYQETQYF

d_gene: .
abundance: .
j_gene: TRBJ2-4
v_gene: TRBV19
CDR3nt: TGTGCCAGTAGTATGGGGACCTTAATACACATTCAGTACTTC
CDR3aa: CASSMGTLIHIQYF

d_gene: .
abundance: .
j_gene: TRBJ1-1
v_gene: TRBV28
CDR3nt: TGTGCCAGCAAGGGGGGAAGCCACGGGATCACTGAAGCTTTCTTT
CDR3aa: CASKGGSHGITEAFF

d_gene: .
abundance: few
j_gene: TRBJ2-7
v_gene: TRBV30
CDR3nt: TGTGCCTGGAGTGAGTCGGTGGGCGAGCAGTACTTC
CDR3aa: CAWSESVGEQYF

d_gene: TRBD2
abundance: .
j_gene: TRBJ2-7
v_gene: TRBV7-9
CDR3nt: TGTGCCAGCAGCTTAGCGGCGGGGCGCCCGGGAGGGCCAGGGGAGCAGTACTTC
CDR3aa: CASSLAAGRPGGPGEQYF

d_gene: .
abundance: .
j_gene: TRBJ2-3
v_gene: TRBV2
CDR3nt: TGTGCCAGCAGTGAAGCGGGGGCGGGTACGCAGTATTTT
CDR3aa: CASSEAGAGTQYF

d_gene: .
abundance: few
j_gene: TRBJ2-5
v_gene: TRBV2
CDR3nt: TGTGCCAGCAGTTACAGGGGAGGGGAGACCCAGTACTTC
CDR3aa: CASSYRGGETQYF

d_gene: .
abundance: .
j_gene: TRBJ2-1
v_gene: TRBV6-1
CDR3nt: TGTGCCAGCAGTGAAGTTCTGGGCGGGATTGGGAATGAGCAGTTCTTC
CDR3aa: CASSEVLGGIGNEQFF

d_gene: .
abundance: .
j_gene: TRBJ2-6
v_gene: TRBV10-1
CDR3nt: TGCGCCAGCAGTGGCGCTTTTGTTTCCCCAACCAAGAGACCCTCCCGGACTTTC
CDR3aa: CASSGAFVSPTKRPSRTF

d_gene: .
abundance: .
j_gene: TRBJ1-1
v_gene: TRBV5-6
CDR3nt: TGTGCCAGCAGCTTGTCAGCCGATGCGGACACTGAAGCTTTCTTT
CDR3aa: CASSLSADADTEAFF

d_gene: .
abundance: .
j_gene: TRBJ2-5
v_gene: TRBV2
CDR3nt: TGTGCCAGCCGCGGTGGCCCCCCGTTGAAAGAGACCCAGTACTTC
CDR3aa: CASRGGPPLKETQYF

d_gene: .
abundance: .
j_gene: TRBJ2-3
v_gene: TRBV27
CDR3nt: TGTGCCAGCAGTTTGACTAGGGGAAGGACAGATACGCAGTATTTT
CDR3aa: CASSLTRGRTDTQYF

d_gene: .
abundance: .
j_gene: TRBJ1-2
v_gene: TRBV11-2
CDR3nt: TGTGCCAGCTCAAGGACAGAAGCTAACTATGGCTACACCTTC
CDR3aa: CASSRTEANYGYTF

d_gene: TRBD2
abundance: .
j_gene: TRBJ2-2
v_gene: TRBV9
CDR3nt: TGTGCCAGCAGCGTCACGGGAGGGTCGACCGGGGAGCTGTTTTTT
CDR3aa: CASSVTGGSTGELFF

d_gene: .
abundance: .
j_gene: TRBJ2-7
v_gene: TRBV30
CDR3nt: TGTGCCTGGACTAAGGACGGGATGTACGAGCAGTACTTC
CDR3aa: CAWTKDGMYEQYF

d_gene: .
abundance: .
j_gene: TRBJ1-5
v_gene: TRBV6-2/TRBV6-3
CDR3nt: TGTGCCAGCAGTTACTCGATGGTCGCGGGTCGGCAGCCCCAGCATTTT
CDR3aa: CASSYSMVAGRQPQHF

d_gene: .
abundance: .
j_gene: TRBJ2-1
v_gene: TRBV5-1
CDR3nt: TGCGCCAGCAGCTTGCCCTCCGGGACCTTGTTTAATGAGCAGTTCTTC
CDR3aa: CASSLPSGTLFNEQFF

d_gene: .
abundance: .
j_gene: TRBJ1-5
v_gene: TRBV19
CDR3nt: TGTGCCAGTAGTCTCTTCCACGGGGCAGGGTTCAATCAGCCCCAGCATTTT
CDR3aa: CASSLFHGAGFNQPQHF

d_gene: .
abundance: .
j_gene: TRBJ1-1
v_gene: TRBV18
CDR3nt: TGTGCCAGCTCACCAGGGCCTCCTGAAGCTTTCTTT
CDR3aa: CASSPGPPEAFF

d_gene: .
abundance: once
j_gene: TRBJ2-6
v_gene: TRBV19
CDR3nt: TGTGCCAGTAACACGTGGGGCGTTGGCAGAACTGGCTCTGGGGCCAACGTCCTGACTTTC
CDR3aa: CASNTWGVGRTGSGANVLTF

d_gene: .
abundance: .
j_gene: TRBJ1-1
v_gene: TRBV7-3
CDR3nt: TGTGCCAGCAGCTCAACCGGGACATCTGGTGAAGCTTTCTTT
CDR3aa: CASSSTGTSGEAFF

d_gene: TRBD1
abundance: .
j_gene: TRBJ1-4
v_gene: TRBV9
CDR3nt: TGTGCCAGCGGTACGACAGGGGCAACTAATGAAAAACTGTTTTTT
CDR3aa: CASGTTGATNEKLFF

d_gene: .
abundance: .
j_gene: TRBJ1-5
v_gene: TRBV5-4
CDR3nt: TGTGCCAGCAGCCAGCAGGGTAGGGGCAATCAGCCCCAGCATTTT
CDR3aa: CASSQQGRGNQPQHF

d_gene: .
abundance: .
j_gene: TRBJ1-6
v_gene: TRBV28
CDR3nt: TGTGCCAGCAGACCCAGGGGTTTTGGGCCCCTCCACTTT
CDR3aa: CASRPRGFGPLHF

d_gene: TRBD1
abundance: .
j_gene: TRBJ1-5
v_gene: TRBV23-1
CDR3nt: TGCGCCAGCAGTCTCATGATACAGGGGTATAGCAATCAGCCCCAGCATTTT
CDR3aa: CASSLMIQGYSNQPQHF

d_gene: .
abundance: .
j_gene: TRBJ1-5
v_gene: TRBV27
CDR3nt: TGTGCCAGCAGTCCCCAAAGCCTCAATCAGCCCCAGCATTTT
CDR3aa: CASSPQSLNQPQHF

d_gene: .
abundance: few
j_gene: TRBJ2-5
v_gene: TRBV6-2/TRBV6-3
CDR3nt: TGTGCCAGCAGTCCAGGACGTTGGGAGACCCAGTACTTC
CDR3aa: CASSPGRWETQYF

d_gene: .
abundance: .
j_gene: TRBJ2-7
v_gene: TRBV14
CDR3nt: TGTGCCAGCAGCCAAGATTGGGGGCGCGAGCAGTACTTC
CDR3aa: CASSQDWGREQYF

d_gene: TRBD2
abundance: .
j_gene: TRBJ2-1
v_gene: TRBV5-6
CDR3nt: TGTGCCAGCAGCTCGCCGGGACTAGCGGGAGGGCCCAATGAGCAGTTCTTC
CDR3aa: CASSSPGLAGGPNEQFF

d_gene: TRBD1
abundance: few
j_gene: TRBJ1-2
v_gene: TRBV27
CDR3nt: TGTGCCAGCAGCCCGGGGACAGGGAGGTACACCTTC
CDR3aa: CASSPGTGRYTF